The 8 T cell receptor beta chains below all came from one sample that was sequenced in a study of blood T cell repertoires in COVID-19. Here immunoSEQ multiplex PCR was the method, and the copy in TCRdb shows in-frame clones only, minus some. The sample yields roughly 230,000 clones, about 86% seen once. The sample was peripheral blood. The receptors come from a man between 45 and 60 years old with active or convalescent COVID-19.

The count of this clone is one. The CDR3 DNA sequence: TGCGCCAGCAGCATTCGACCCGGGACATCCACCGGGGAGCTGTTTTTT. Its protein is CASSIRPGTSTGELFF. This chain joins TRBV5-1 and TRBJ2-2; possible D gene TRBD1, 6 bases. CDR1 SGHRS and CDR2 YFSETQ come from the germline V gene. The ends were cut back, 4 bases at V and 4 bases at J, with 17 bases in the middle. This CDR3 is built from 16 residues.

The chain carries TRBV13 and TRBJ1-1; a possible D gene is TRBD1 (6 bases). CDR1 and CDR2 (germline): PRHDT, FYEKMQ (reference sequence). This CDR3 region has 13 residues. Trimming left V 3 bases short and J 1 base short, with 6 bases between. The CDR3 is CASSLGQNTEAFF. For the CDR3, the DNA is TGTGCCAGCAGCTTGGGACAGAACACTGAAGCTTTCTTT.

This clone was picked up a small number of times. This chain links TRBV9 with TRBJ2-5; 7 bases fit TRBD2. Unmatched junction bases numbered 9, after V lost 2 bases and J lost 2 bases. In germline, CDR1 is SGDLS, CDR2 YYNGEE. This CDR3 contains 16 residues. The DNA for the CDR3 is TGTGCCAGCAGCGTTTCTGGCGGGGGAGTTCAAGAGACCCAGTACTTC. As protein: CASSVSGGGVQETQYF.

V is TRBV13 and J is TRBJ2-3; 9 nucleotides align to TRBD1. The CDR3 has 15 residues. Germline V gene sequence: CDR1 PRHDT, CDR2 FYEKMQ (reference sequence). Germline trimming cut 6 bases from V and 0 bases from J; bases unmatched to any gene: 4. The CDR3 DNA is TGTGCCAGCAGTGGACAGGGGCGAAGCACAGATACGCAGTATTTT. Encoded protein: CASSGQGRSTDTQYF.

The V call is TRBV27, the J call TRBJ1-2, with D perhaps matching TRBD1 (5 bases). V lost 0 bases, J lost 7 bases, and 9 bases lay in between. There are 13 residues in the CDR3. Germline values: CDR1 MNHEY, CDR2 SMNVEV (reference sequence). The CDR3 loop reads CASSLSGLGGYTF. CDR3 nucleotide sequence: TGTGCCAGCAGTTTATCGGGACTCGGTGGCTACACCTTC.

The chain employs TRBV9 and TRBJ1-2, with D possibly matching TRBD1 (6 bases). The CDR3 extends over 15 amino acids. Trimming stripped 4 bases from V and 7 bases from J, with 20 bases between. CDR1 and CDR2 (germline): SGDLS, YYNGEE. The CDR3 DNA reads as TGTGCCAGCAGCCCAACCTCGGACAGTTTTTTTGGCTACACCTTC. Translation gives CASSPTSDSFFGYTF.

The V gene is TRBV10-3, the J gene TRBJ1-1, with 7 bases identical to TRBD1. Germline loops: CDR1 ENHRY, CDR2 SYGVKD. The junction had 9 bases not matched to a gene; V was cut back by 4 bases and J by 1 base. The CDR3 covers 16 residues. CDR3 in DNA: TGTGCCATCAGTGGTAAGGGGGCAGGACGGAACACTGAAGCTTTCTTT. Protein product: CAISGKGAGRNTEAFF.

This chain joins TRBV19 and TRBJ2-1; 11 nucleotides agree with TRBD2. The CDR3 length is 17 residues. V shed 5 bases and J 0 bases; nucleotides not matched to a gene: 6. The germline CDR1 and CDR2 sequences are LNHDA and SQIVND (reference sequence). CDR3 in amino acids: CASSSGLADNSYNEQFF. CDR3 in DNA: TGTGCCAGTAGTTCGGGACTAGCGGACAACTCCTACAATGAGCAGTTCTTC.